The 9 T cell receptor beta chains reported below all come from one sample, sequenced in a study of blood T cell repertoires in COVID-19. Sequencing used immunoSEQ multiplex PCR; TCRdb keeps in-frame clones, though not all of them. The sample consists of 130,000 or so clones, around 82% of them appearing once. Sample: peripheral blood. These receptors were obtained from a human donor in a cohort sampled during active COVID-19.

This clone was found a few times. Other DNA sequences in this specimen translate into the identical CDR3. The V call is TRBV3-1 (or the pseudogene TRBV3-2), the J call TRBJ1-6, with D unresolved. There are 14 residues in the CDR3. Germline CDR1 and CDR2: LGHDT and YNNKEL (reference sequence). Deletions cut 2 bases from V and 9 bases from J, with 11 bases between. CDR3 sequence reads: CASSQTGSGSPLHF. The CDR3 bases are TGTGCCAGCAGCCAAACGGGGTCTGGTTCACCCCTCCACTTT.

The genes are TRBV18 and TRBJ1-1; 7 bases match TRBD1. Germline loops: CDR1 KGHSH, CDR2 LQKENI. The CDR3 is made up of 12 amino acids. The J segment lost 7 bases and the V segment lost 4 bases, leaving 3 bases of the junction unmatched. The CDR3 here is CASSRRDSEAFF. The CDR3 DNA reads TGTGCCAGCTCACGCCGGGACAGTGAAGCTTTCTTT.

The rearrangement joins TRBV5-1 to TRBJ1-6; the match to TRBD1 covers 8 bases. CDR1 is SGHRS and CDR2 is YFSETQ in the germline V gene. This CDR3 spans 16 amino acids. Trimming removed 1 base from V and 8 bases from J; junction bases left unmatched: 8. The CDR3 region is CASSLNTGGRHSPLHF. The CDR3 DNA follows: TGCGCCAGCAGCTTGAATACAGGGGGTCGGCATTCACCCCTCCACTTT.

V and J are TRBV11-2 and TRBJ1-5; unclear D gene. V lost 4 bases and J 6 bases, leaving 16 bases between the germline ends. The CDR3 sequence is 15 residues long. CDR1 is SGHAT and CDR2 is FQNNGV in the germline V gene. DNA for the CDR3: TGTGCCAGCAGCTACGGTCCCGACTCCGGTCAGCCCCAGCATTTT. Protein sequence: CASSYGPDSGQPQHF.

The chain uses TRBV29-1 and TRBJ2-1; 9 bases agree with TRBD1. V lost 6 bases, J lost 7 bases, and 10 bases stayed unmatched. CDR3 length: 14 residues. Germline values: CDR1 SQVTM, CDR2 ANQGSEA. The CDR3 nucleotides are TGCAGCGTGGGACCGGGACAGGGTCGGAATGAGCAGTTCTTC. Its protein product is CSVGPGQGRNEQFF.

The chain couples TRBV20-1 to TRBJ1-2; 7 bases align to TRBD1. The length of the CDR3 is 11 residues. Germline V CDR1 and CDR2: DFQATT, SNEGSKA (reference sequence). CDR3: CGSTGRYGYTF. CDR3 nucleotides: TGCGGATCGACAGGGCGCTATGGCTACACCTTC.

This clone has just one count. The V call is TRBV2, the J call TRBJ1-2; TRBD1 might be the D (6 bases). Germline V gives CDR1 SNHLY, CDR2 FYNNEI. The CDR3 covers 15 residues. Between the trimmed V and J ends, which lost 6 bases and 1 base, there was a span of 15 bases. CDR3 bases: TGTGCCAGCAGCGTAAGGACAGTATATAACTATGGCTACACCTTC. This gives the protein CASSVRTVYNYGYTF.

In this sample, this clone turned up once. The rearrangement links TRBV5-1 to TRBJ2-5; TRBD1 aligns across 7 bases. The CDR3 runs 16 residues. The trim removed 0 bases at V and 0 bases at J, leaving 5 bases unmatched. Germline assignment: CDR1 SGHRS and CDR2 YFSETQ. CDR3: CASSLGQGVDQETQYF. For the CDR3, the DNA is TGCGCCAGCAGCTTGGGGCAGGGGGTGGACCAAGAGACCCAGTACTTC.

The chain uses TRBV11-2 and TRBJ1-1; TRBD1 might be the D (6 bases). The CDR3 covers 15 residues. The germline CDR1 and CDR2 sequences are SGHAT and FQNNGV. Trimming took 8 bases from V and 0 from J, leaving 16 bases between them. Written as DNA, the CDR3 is TGTGCCAGCGGGGGCCCGGGGACCATGAACACTGAAGCTTTCTTT. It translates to CASGGPGTMNTEAFF.